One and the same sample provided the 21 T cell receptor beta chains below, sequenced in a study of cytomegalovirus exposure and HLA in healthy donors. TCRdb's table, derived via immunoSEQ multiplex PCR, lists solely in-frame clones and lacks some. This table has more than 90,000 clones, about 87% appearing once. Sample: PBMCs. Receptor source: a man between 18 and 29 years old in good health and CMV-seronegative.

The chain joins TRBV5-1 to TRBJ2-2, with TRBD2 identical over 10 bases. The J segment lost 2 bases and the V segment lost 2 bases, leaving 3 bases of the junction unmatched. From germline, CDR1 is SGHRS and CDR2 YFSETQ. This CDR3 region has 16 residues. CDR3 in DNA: TGCGCCAGCAGCTTAGCGGGAGGGCCCAACACCGGGGAGCTGTTTTTT. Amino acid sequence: CASSLAGGPNTGELFF.

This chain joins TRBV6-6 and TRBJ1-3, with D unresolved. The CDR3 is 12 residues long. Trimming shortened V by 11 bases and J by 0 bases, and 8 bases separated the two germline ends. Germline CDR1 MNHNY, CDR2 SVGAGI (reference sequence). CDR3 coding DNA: TGTGCCTCAGAAAGCTCTGGAAACACCATATATTTT. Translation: CASESSGNTIYF.

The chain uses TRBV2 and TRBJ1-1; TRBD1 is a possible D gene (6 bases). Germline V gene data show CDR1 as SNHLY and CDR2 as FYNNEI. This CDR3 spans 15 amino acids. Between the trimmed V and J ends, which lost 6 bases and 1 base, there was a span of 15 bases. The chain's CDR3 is CASSLVKQGNTEAFF. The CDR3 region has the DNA TGTGCCAGCAGCTTAGTCAAACAGGGGAACACTGAAGCTTTCTTT.

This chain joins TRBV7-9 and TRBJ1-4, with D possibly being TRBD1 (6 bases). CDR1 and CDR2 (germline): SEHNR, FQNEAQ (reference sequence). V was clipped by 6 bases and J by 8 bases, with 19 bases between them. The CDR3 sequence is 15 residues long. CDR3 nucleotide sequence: TGTGCCAGCAGTTCGCATTCGGACAGCCACGAAAAACTGTTTTTT. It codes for CASSSHSDSHEKLFF.

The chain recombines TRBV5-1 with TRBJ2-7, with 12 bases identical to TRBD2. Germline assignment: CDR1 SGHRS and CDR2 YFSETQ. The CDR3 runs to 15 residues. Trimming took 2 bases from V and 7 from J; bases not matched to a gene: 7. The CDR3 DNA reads TGCGCCAGCAGCTTTGGGGGACTAGCGGGCTGGGAGCAGTACTTC. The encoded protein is CASSFGGLAGWEQYF.

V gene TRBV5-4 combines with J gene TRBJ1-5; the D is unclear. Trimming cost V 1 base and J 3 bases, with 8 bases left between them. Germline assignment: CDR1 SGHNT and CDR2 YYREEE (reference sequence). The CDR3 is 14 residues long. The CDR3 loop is CASSLSGTNQPQHF. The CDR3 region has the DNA TGTGCCAGCAGCTTGTCGGGTACCAATCAGCCCCAGCATTTT.

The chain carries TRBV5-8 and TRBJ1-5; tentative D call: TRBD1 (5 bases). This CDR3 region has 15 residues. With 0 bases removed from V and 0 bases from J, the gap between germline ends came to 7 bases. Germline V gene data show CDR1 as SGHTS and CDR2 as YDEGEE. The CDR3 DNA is TGTGCCAGCAGCTTGGAGGGGTATAGCAATCAGCCCCAGCATTTT. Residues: CASSLEGYSNQPQHF.

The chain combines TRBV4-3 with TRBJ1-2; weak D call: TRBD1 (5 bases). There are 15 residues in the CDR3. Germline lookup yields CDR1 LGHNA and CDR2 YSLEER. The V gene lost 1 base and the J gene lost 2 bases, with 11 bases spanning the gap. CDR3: CASSQVARGNYGYTF. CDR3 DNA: TGCGCCAGCAGCCAAGTGGCTAGGGGAAACTATGGCTACACCTTC.

CDR3: CASSIASDPFREQYF. Here the CDR3 DNA reads TGTGCCAGTAGTATAGCTAGCGATCCCTTTCGAGAGCAGTACTTC. The V gene is TRBV19, the J gene TRBJ2-7, with D perhaps matching TRBD2 (6 bases). The CDR3 is made up of 15 amino acids. Per germline, CDR1 LNHDA and CDR2 SQIVND (reference sequence). The V gene lost 1 base and the J gene lost 7 bases, with 17 bases spanning the gap.

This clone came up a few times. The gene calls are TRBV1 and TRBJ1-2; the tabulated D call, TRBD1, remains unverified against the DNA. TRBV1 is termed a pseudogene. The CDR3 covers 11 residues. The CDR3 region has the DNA TGCACCAGCGGACAGGGGGATCGCTACACCTTC. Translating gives CTSGQGDRYTF.

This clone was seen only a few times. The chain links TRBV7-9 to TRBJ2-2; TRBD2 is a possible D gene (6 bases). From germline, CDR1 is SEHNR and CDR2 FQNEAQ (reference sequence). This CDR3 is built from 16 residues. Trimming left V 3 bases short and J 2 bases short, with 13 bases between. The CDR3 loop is CASSLSGGTNTGELFF. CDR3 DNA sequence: TGTGCCAGCAGCTTGTCCGGCGGGACCAACACCGGGGAGCTGTTTTTT.

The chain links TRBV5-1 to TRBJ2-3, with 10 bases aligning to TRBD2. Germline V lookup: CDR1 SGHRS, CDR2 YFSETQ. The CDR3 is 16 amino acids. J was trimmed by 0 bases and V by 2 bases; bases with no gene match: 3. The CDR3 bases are TGCGCCAGCAGCTTCGGACTAGCGGCGAGCACAGATACGCAGTATTTT. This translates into CASSFGLAASTDTQYF.

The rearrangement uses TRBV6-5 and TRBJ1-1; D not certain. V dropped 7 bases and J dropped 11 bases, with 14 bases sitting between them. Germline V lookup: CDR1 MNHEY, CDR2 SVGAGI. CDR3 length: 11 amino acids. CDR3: CASTGPTGAFF. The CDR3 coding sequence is TGTGCCAGCACCGGACCCACGGGGGCTTTCTTT.

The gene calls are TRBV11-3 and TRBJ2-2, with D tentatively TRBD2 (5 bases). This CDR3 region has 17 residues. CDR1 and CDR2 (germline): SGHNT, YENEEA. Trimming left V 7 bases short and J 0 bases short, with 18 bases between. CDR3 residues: CASTFLLSGSNTGELFF. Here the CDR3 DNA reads TGTGCCAGCACCTTTCTTTTAAGCGGATCGAACACCGGGGAGCTGTTTTTT.

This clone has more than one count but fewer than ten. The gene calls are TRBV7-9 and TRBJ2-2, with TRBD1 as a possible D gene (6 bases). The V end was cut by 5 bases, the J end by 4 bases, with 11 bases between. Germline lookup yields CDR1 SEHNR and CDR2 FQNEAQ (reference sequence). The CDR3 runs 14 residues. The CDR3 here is CASSRDISTGELFF. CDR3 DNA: TGTGCCAGCAGCCGGGACATCAGCACCGGGGAGCTGTTTTTT.

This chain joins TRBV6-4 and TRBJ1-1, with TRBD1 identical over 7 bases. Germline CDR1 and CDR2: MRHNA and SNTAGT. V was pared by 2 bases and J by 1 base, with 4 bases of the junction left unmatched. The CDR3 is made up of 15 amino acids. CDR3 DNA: TGTGCCAGCAGTGACCCGGGACAGACGAACACTGAAGCTTTCTTT. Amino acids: CASSDPGQTNTEAFF.

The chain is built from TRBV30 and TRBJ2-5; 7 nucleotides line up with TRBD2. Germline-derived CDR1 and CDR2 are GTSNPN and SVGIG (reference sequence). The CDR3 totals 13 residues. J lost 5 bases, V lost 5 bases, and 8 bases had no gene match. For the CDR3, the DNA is TGTGCCTGGGCGGGACTAAGGCAGGAGACCCAGTACTTC. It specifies CAWAGLRQETQYF.

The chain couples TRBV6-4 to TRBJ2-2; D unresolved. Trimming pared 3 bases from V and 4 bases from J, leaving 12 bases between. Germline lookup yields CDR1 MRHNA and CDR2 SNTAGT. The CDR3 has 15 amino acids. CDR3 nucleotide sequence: TGTGCCAGCAGTGAGCGGCCTTTTAGCACCGGGGAGCTGTTTTTT. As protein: CASSERPFSTGELFF.

The CDR3 bases are TGTGCCAGCAGTGAGGGAACCTCCTACGAGCAGTACTTC. This encodes CASSEGTSYEQYF. The rearrangement uses TRBV28 and TRBJ2-7; D perhaps matches TRBD2 (5 bases). CDR3 length equals 13 residues. Trimming removed 5 bases at V and 0 bases at J, with 8 bases between. Germline values: CDR1 MDHEN, CDR2 SYDVKM.

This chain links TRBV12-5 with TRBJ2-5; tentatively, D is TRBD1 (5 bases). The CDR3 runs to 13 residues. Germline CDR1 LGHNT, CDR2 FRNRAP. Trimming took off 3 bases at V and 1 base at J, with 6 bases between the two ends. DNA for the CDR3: TGTGCTAGTGGTTTCGACAGCCAAGAGACCCAGTACTTC. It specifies CASGFDSQETQYF.

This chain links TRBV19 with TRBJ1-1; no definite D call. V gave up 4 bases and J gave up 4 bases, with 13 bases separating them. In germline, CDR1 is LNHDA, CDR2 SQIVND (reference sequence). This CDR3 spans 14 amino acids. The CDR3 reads CASSKEELATEAFF. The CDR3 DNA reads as TGTGCCAGTAGTAAGGAGGAACTGGCCACTGAAGCTTTCTTT.